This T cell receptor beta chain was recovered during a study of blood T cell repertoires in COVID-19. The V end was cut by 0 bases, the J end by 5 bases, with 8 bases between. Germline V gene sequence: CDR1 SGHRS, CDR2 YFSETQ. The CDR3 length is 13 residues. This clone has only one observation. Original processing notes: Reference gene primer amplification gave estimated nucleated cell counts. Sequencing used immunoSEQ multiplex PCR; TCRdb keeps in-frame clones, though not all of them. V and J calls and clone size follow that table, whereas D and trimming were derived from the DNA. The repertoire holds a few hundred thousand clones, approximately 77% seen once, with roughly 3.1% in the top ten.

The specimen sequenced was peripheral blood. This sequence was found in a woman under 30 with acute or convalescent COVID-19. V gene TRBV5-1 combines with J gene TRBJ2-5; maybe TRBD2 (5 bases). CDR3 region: CASSLGLMETQYF. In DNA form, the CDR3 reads TGCGCCAGCAGCTTGGGACTAATGGAGACCCAGTACTTC.